This T cell receptor beta chain was observed in a study of PD-L1 blockade in urothelial cancer. Looking at the study overall: Atezolizumab (1,200 mg intravenously every 3 weeks) began in about 2014 for patients. The study's findings and limits: Improved survival was predicted by pretreatment blood TCR clonality below the median.

Only in-frame clones appear in the TCRdb table, and some are missing; sequencing was by immunoSEQ multiplex PCR. Here the sample spans 50,000 to 65,000 clones, roughly 84% being singletons. The length of the CDR3 is 17 residues. Trimming removed 2 bases from V and 4 bases from J; junction bases left unmatched: 14. CDR1 GTSNPN and CDR2 SVGIG come from the germline V gene (reference sequence). A word on this clone: Antigen specificity is unknown.

The chain joins TRBV30 to TRBJ1-5, with TRBD1 matching 7 bases. The specimen comprised PBMCs, sampled around atezolizumab (anti-PD-L1) treatment. This receptor was identified in a man aged 40-49 years with urothelial cancer. The CDR3 region has the DNA TGTGCCTGGAGTCAAGGACAGGACGCGAACCTTAATCAGCCCCAGCATTTT. Translating it yields CAWSQGQDANLNQPQHF.